This T cell receptor (beta chain) appears in the sequencing data of a study of T cell responses to AZD1222 COVID-19 vaccine (dated by TCRdb to 2020 to 2022). Broadly, across the study: Because spike-specific TCR depth and breadth did not differ between the two schedules, AZD1222 recipients who got a second dose at roughly 4 weeks were pooled with those who got a second dose at roughly 12 weeks. A total of more than 230 trial participants underwent TCR sequencing, of whom about 210 had received two doses of AZD1222 and around 25 had received two doses of the MenACWY control vaccine. Trial participants were enrolled by age into subgroups of 18-55, 56-69 and 70-plus years, and 148, 28 and 57 TCR-sequenced participants, respectively, were included in these subgroups. Study-wide findings and limitations: CD4 TCRs associated with the vaccine covered the entire spike protein, and the dominant responses were in regions 160-218 and 743-854. The 56-69-year group was small, and its depth increase did not reach significance, likely because of low power. Nearly half of unique spike-specific TCRs reportedly recognized epitopes outside regions mutated in the B.1.351 and B.1.1.7 variants. After two AZD1222 doses, both the breadth and the depth of spike-specific TCRs were significantly higher than at day 0 and than in MenACWY recipients. No day 14 peak-response samples were available, so repertoires were characterized only after the peak T cell response. Conclusions about previously exposed vaccinees are limited because only five to seven AZD1222 recipients were SARS-CoV-2 seropositive at baseline. Most participants were white British and females outnumbered males, and the authors suggested that clonal diversity may have been underestimated.

The time point tag for this specimen amounts to: baseline before first vaccination. Vaccinee samples came from UK trials COV001 and COV002, including a single-blind randomized controlled phase 2/3 trial of AZD1222 (ChAdOx1 nCoV-19) in healthy adults. Trial participant PBMC samples were collected at day 0 and day 28 after the second dose for TCRbeta chain sequencing. The CDR3 regions of human TCRbeta chains were analyzed by immunosequencing. As for the original processing: Repertoire TCRs were checked for matches against a reference library of SARS-CoV-2-specific TCRs that had been generated using the MIRA antigen-specificity platform. Breadth was defined as the fraction of unique TCRs that were SARS-CoV-2-associated. Depth was defined as the fraction of total T cells that were SARS-CoV-2-associated. Using the MIRA data, each spike-specific TCR was mapped to the spike region that the TCR reacts to and placed in a CD4 or CD8 class. Log10-transformed breadth and depth values were compared by one-way ANOVA with Sidak's multiple comparisons tests. The immuneACCESS repertoire file appears here via TCRdb, limited to in-frame rearrangements. These files lack a portion of the clones; in checked studies, under half of the deficit traces to unresolved V genes, and the cause of the others is not known. V and J calls and clone size come straight from that table; D and trimming were deduced from the DNA. The sample table holds about 110,000 clones, of which about nine tenths were seen once. The ten largest clonotypes hold 5% to 5.5% of the sample.

From the cysteine through the phenylalanine, the CDR3 covers 17 amino acids. The only DNA kept is the CDR3, 51 bases in frame from the first base. Trimmed from V: 0 bases; trimmed from J: 6 bases; junction bases lacking a gene match: 11. Via the germline V gene, CDR1 is SGHAT and CDR2 FQNNGV. As concerns this clone: Which antigen it targets is not known. It has no much larger one-base neighbor in the sample; base qualities were not kept.

The sequence was obtained from an adult in good health. The chain is assembled from TRBV11-2 and TRBJ2-3, with 8 junctional bases fitting TRBD1. Sample: peripheral blood, taken on day 0 of AZD1222 vaccination. The CDR3 reads CASSLEIDRGEKDTQYF. The DNA is TGTGCCAGCAGCTTAGAGATAGACAGGGGAGAGAAGGATACGCAGTATTTT.